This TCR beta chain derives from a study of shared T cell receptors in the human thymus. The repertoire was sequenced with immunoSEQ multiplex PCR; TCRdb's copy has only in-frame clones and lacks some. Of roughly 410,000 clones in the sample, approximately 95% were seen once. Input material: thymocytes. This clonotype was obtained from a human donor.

CDR3 protein: CASIVCGEEFF. Here the CDR3 DNA reads TGTGCCAGCATTGTATGCGGGGAGGAGTTCTTC. The V gene is TRBV6-1, the J gene TRBJ2-1, with D possibly matching TRBD2 (6 bases). The CDR3 runs 11 residues. Germline V gives CDR1 MNHNS, CDR2 SASEGT. The V and J ends lost 7 bases and 14 bases respectively, with 15 bases between them.